This TCR beta chain was found in a study of blood T cell repertoires in COVID-19. As for the study in general: The United States, Italy and Spain were the sources of the acute and convalescent COVID-19 samples.

The CDR3 has 14 residues. Per the germline V gene, CDR1 is SNHLY and CDR2 is FYNNEI. V gave up 4 bases and J gave up 5 bases; unmatched junction bases: 7. Per the original data handling: Reference gene primer amplification yielded estimated nucleated cell counts. Clones were read by immunoSEQ multiplex PCR, and TCRdb kept only the in-frame ones, dropping some. That table gives V, J and clone size, and the DNA gave D and trimming. Here the sample spans about 200,000 clones, about 91% being singletons. The sequenced sample was peripheral blood. This sequence was found in a man aged 18 to 29 with active or convalescent COVID-19. V usage is TRBV2 and J usage is TRBJ2-5; 7 nucleotides match TRBD1. The CDR3 nucleotides are TGTGCCAGCAGTGTCCGACAGGGCGGCGAGACCCAGTACTTC. Translating gives CASSVRQGGETQYF.